This TCR beta chain originates from a study of T cells in Graves' hyperthyroidism and ophthalmopathy. TCR beta CDR3 regions were amplified from RNA transcripts. Initially, a first-round RT-PCR of the TCR CDR3 employed the HTBI primer set. From the multiplex PCR reads, TCRdb called clonotypes with MiXCR, one entry per CDR3 protein. Counted here are about 380,000 distinct CDR3 sequences, around a sixth occurring once; the ten biggest clones make up around 40%. Enrolled ophthalmopathy patients presented with a Clinical Activity Score of at least 3, a NOSPECS grade of at least 4, and disease duration under 3 months. Patients were excluded because of uncontrolled infection, other autoimmune disease, pregnancy or lactation. Notes on the study in general: The majority of expanded thyroid clonotypes above 0.001 also appeared in blood.

The sample holds a few counts of this clonotype. Its antigen remains unknown. The receptor's source is a man in his late teens or twenties with Graves' ophthalmopathy. Sequenced: blood.

The DNA for the CDR3 is TGTGCCAGCAGCACCGGGACCCACACCTTC. Translation: CASSTGTHTF. The chain links TRBV5-8 to TRBJ1-2; TRBD1 is a possible D gene (5 bases). The CDR3 is 10 residues long. V lost 4 bases, J lost 12 bases, and 10 bases lay in between. Germline V gives CDR1 SGHTS, CDR2 YDEGEE.